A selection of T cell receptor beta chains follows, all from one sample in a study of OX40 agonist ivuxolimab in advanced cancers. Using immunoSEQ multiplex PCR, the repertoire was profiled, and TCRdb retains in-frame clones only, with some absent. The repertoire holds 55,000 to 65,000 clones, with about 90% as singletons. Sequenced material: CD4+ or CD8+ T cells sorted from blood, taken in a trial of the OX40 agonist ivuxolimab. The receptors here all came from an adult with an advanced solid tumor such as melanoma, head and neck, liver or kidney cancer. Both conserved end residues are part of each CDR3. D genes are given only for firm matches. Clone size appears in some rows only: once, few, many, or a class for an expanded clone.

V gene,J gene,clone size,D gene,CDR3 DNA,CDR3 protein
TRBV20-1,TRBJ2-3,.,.,TGCAGTCTCCCGGGTTTCGATACGCAGTATTTT,CSLPGFDTQYF
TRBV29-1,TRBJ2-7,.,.,TGCAGCGTTGAATTCCCAGGCACCAAGCGTTACGAGCAGTACTTC,CSVEFPGTKRYEQYF
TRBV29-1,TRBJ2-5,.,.,TGCAGCGTTGAAGAGAGGGGGGGCATACAAGAGACCCAGTACTTC,CSVEERGGIQETQYF
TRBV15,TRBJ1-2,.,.,TGTGCCACCAGCAGAGATGAGGGTGGACGCGGCTACACCTTC,CATSRDEGGRGYTF
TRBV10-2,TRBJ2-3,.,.,TGCGCCAGCGGTCCCGGGGGCCCTAGCACAGATACGCAGTATTTT,CASGPGGPSTDTQYF
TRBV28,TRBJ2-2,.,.,TGTGCCAGCAGTCGGGGTTCCTTCACCGGGGAGCTGTTTTTT,CASSRGSFTGELFF
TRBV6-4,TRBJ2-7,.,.,TGTGCCAGCAGGAAGAGTAGCGGTGACTCCTACGAGCAGTACTTC,CASRKSSGDSYEQYF
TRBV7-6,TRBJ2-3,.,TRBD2,TGTGCCAGCAGCTCCCTAGCGGGGGGAGGTTCAGATACGCAGTATTTT,CASSSLAGGGSDTQYF
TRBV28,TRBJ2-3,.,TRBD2,TGTGCCAGCAGCCGCACGGGAGGGGTCACAGATACGCAGTATTTT,CASSRTGGVTDTQYF
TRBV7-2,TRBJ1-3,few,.,TGTGCCAGCAGCTTAGTCGTATCTAACTCTGGAAACACCATATATTTT,CASSLVVSNSGNTIYF
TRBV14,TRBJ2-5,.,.,TGTGCCAGCGGCCGCAGAAGACAAGAGACCCAGTACTTC,CASGRRRQETQYF
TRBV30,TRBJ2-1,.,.,TGTGCCTGGAGCAGGCGAGGGACCAACAACAATGAGCAGTTCTTC,CAWSRRGTNNNEQFF
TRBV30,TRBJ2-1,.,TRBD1,TGTGCCTGGAGTGTATTCGGACAGGGGGGCAATGAGCAGTTCTTC,CAWSVFGQGGNEQFF
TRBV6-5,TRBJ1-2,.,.,TGTGCCAGCAGTTCCCCGTCCCTAACCAACTATGGCTACACCTTC,CASSSPSLTNYGYTF
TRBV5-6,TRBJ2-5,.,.,TGTGCCAGCAGCCCCGGGTCGAAAGAGACCCAGTACTTC,CASSPGSKETQYF
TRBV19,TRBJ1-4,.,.,TGTGCCAGTAGCACCGGACAGACCGGTCATGAAAAACTGTTTTTT,CASSTGQTGHEKLFF
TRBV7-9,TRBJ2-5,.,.,TGTGCCAGCAGCTTAGAAGATGCAGGGCAAGAGACCCAGTACTTC,CASSLEDAGQETQYF
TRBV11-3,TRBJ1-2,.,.,TGTGCCAGCAGCAATATCCGGGAGCCCAAATCTTCCCACTATGGCTACACCTTC,CASSNIREPKSSHYGYTF
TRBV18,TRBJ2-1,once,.,TGTGCCAGCTCACCATGGCAGGTCCTCTCCTACAATGAGCAGTTCTTC,CASSPWQVLSYNEQFF
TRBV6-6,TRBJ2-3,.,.,TGTGCCAGCAGTTACGACGGGAGCACAGATACGCAGTATTTT,CASSYDGSTDTQYF
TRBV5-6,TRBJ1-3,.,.,TGTGCCAGCACCTTACGTGGGGGCTCTGGAAACACCATATATTTT,CASTLRGGSGNTIYF
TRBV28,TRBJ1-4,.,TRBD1,TGTGCCAGCAGTCCAGGGGGATTTGATGAAAAACTGTTTTTT,CASSPGGFDEKLFF
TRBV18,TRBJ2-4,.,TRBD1,TGTGCCAGCTCACCCTTACAGGGGCGAGAAAACATTCAGTACTTC,CASSPLQGRENIQYF
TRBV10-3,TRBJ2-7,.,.,TGTGCCATCAGCCCACGGACAGCTTCTTCCTGCGAGCAGTACTTC,CAISPRTASSCEQYF
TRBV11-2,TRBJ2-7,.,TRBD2,TGTGCCAGCAGCGCCGGGAGGGGAGCGGGGGACTCCTACGAGCAGTACTTC,CASSAGRGAGDSYEQYF
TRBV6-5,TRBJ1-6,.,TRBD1,TGTGCCAGCAGTCTAACAGGGGGAAATTCACCCCTCCACTTT,CASSLTGGNSPLHF
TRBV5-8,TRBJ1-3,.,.,TGTGCCAGCAGCCAGCCGGCCGGAAACACCATATATTTT,CASSQPAGNTIYF
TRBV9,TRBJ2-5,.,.,TGTGCCAGCAAAGCAGACAGGACCCTTAGGGAGACCCAGTACTTC,CASKADRTLRETQYF
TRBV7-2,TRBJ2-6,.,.,TGTGCCAGCAGCAGTGAAGGGGTGGCCAACGTCCTGACTTTC,CASSSEGVANVLTF
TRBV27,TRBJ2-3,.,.,TGTGCCAGCAGGGAATTAAAGGAACCCACAGATACGCAGTATTTT,CASRELKEPTDTQYF
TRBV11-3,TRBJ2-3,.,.,TGTGCCAGCAGCTTACGCGCCACAGATACGCAGTATTTT,CASSLRATDTQYF
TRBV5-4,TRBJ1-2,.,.,TGTGCCAGCAGCATGGGGGATGCCTCTGGCTACACCTTC,CASSMGDASGYTF
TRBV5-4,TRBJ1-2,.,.,TGTGCCAGCAACGGTCCCGGGACGGGAGAGGGATGTTTC,CASNGPGTGEGCF
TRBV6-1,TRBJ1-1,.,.,TGTGCCAGCAGTTGGGGAACTGAAGCTTTCTTT,CASSWGTEAFF
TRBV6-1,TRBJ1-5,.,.,TGTGCCAGCAGTGGTTGGGACCCCCAACCCTGGTATAGCAATCAGCCCCAGCATTTT,CASSGWDPQPWYSNQPQHF